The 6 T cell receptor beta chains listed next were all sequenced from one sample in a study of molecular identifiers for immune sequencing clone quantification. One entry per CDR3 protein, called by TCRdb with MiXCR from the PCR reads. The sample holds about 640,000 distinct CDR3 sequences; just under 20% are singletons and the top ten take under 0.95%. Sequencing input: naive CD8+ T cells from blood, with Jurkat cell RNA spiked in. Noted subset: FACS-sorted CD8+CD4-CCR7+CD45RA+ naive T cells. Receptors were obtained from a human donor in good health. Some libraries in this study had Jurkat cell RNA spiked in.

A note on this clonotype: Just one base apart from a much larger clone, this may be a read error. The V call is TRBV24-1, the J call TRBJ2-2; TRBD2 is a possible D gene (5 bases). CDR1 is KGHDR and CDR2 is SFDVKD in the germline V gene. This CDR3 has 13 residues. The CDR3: CATSDGNTGELLF. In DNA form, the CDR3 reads TGTGCCACCAGCGACGGGAACACCGGGGAGCTGCTTTTT.

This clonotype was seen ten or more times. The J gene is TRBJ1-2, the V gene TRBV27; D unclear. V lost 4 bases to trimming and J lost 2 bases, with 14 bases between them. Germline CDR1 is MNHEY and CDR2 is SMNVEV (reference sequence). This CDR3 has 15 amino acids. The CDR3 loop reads CASSSAVAPNYGYTF. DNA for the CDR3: TGTGCCAGCAGTTCGGCGGTGGCACCGAACTATGGCTACACCTTC.

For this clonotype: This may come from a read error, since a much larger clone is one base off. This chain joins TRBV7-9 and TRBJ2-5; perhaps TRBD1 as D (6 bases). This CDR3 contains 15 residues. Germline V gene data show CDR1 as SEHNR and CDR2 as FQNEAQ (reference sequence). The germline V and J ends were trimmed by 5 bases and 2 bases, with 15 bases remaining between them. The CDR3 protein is CASSTQGNGQETQYF. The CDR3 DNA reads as TGTGCCAGCAGCACTCAGGGGAATGGTCAAGAGACCCAGTACTTC.

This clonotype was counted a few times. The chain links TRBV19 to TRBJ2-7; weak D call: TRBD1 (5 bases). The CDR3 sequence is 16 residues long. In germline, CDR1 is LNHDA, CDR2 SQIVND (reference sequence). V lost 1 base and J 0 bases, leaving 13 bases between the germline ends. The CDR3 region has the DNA TGTGCCAGTAGTATAGGGACAAGGGGAAGCTCCTACGAGCAGTACTTC. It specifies CASSIGTRGSSYEQYF.

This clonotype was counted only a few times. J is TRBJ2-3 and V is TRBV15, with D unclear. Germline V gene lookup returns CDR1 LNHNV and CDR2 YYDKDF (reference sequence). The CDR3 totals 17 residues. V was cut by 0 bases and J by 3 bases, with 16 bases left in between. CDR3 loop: CATSRDLTGGLTDTQYF. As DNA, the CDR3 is TGTGCCACCAGCAGAGATCTGACGGGTGGGTTGACAGATACGCAGTATTTT.

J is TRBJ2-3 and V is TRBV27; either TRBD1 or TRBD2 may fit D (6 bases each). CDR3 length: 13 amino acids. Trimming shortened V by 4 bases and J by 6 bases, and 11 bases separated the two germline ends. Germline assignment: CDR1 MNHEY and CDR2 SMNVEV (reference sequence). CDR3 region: CASSWTGADTQYF. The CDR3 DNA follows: TGTGCCAGCAGTTGGACGGGGGCGGATACGCAGTATTTT.